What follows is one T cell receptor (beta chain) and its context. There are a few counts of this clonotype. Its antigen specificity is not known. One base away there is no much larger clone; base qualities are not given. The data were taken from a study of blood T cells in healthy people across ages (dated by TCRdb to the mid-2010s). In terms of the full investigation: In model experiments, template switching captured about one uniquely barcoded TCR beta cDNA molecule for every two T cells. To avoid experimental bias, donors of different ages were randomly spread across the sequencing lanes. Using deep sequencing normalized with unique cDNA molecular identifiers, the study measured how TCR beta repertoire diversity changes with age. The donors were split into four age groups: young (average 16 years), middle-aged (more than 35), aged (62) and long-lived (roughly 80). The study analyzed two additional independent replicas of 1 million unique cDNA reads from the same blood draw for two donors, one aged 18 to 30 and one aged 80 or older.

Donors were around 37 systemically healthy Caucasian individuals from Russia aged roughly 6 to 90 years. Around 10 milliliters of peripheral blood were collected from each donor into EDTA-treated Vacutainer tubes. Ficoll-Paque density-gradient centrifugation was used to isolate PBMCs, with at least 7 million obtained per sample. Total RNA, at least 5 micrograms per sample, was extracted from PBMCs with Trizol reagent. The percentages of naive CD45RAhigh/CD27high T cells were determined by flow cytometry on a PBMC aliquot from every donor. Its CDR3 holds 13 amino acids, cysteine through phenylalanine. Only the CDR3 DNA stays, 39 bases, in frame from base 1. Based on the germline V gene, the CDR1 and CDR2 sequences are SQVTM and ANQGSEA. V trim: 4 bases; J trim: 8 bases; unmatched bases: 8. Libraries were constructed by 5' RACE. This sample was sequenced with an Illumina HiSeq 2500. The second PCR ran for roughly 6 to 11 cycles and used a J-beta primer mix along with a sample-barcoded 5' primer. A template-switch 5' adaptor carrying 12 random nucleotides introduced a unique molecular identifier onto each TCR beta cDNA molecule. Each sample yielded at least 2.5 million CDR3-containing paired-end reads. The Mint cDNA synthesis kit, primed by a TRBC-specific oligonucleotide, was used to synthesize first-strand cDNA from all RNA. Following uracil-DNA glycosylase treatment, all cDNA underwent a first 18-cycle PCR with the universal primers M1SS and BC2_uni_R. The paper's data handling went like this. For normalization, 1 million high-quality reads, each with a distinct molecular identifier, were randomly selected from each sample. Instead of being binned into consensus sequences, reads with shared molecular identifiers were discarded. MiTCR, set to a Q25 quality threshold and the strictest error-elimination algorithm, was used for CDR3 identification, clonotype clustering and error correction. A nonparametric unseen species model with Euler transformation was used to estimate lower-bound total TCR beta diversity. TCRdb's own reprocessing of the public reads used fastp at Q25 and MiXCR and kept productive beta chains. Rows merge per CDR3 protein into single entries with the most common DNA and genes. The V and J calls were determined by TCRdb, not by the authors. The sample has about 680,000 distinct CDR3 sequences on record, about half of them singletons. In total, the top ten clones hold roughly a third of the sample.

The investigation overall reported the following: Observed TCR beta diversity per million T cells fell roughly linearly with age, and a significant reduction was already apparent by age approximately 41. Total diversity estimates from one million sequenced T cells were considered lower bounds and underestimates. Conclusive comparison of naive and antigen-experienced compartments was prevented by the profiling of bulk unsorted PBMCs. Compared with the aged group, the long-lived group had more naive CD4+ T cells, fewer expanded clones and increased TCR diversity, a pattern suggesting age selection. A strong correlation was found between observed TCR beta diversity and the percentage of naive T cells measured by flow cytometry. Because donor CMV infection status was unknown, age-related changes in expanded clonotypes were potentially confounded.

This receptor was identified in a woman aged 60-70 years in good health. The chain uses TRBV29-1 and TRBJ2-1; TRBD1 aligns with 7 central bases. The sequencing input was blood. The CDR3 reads CSVAPGGRDEQFF. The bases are TGCAGCGTTGCCCCAGGGGGTAGGGATGAGCAGTTCTTC.